The source of this T cell receptor (beta chain) is a study of shared clonotypes between healthy human individuals (dated by TCRdb to about 2020). About the study as a whole: A few men and a couple of women, aged 18 to 49 years, made up the cohort. Per donor, three plates each were used for CD4 naive and CD4 memory, two for CD8 naive, and one for CD8 memory. To estimate repertoire size and how much clonotype sharing occurs between individuals, the study deeply sequenced the blood TCR repertoires of 4 to 6 healthy adults. To increase sequencing depth and limit assay-specific biases, TCR repertoire library preparation and sequencing were carried out by different laboratories using diverse techniques. Leukapheresis yielded between about 0.85 and 10 billion PBMCs per donor.

Results and caveats for the whole study, not just this receptor: Sharing across a few donors was observed for approximately 4.6% of naive CD4, over 3% of naive CD8, over 2% of memory CD4, and less than 0.45% of memory CD8 clonotypes. Clonotypes shared by all four sorted-subset donors showed higher generation probabilities than non-shared clonotypes. Pairwise subsampling led to the expectation that sequencing depth would affect the degree of clonotype sharing among donors. Sampling was restricted to blood, and TCR repertoires in tissues likely differ from the TCR repertoires found in blood. Rarefaction of sorted-subset datasets indicated incomplete sequencing despite the large sequencing depth. Larger estimated clonotype richness was generally found for naive subsets than for memory subsets. The genetic and exposure-history diversity represented was limited by the small number of donors.

This clone was seen only once. There is no known antigen for this receptor. Base qualities are missing; no much larger clone stands one base away. CD8 naive samples consisted of CD45RO-negative cells that were positively selected for CCR7, yielding a CD45RA+CCR7+ population without TemRA cells. Healthy HIV-negative adults with no recently reported acute infections or vaccinations were included as donors. Every donor was a Caucasian adult residing in Nashville, Tennessee, USA. Blood was obtained by leukapheresis, after which PBMCs were separated by Ficoll-Histopaque density gradient centrifugation and cryopreserved in liquid nitrogen vapor phase. Analytical flow cytometry was used to check the purity and quantity of every magnetically sorted T cell population. From each sorted fraction, genomic DNA was isolated and quantified by UV absorbance on a Nanodrop 2000c. Using the deep immunoSEQ assay, TCR CDR3 regions were amplified from genomic DNA by multiplex PCR. Extracted genomic DNA from each cell subset was distributed evenly across all wells of several immunoSEQ 96-well plates, and each plate was treated as a replicate. Each replicate PCR for sorted subsets received approximately 220 ng genomic DNA, equal to tens of thousands of T cell genomes. Purified libraries were measured with a Qubit 3.0 fluorometer, size-checked on a Bioanalyzer 2100, and measured again with the KAPA Library Quantification kit. Every immunoSEQ 96-well plate was sequenced on a dedicated single-read 150-cycle Illumina NextSeq 550 flow cell. The authors' analysis ran thus. Because the immunoSEQ output held only junctional sequences and lacked quality scores, the filtering could not match the filtering applied to full-length reads. To assign V/J genes and CDR3, sequences were annotated using PyIR, a Python wrapper for IgBLAST v1.9, with IMGT germline references. Any read was removed if the V/J assignment was weak (E-value above 1e-6), the CDR3 was missing, or the read contained stop codons, out-of-frame junctions, or ambiguous translated residues. A V3J clonotype was defined by an identical inferred V gene, J gene, and CDR3 amino acid sequence. The percentage overlap between two repertoires was calculated by dividing the number of shared unique clonotypes by the size of the smaller repertoire. Three approaches were used to assess repertoire richness: RTK rarefaction, the Chao1 estimator, and Recon v2.1 estimates of unobserved clonotypes. For all TCRbeta clonotypes obtained by the gDNA method from a handful of donors, generation probabilities were computed with OLGA. The source is immuneACCESS, and TCRdb retained only in-frame sequences with V and J called. Part of the clones is not carried over; for the studies checked, unresolved V genes explain less than half of this, and the remainder is unexplained. The V and J calls and clone size are taken from that table; D and trimming were inferred from the DNA. Recorded for this sample are roughly 2.1 million clones; around 93% of them occurred a single time. Approximately 1.7% of the sample comes from the top ten.

From the cysteine through the phenylalanine, the CDR3 covers 15 amino acids. Here the CDR3 DNA is all that survives: 45 bases in frame from base 1. The V end loses 1 base and the J end loses 0 bases, and a stretch of 10 bases separates them. Per the germline V gene, SGHTA is the CDR1 and FQGNSA is the CDR2. Sequencing input: naive CD8+ T cells from PBMCs. The cell subset or site label of this sample denotes: CD45RA+CCR7+. The sequence joins TRBV7-2 to TRBJ2-7; perhaps TRBD2 is the D gene, with 6 bases matching. This clonotype originated in a young man in good health. Some clones in this sample may be carry-over from other donors' samples. Here the CDR3 is given as CASSLDASASYEQYF. The DNA sequence follows: TGTGCCAGCAGCTTAGATGCTAGCGCCTCCTACGAGCAGTACTTC.